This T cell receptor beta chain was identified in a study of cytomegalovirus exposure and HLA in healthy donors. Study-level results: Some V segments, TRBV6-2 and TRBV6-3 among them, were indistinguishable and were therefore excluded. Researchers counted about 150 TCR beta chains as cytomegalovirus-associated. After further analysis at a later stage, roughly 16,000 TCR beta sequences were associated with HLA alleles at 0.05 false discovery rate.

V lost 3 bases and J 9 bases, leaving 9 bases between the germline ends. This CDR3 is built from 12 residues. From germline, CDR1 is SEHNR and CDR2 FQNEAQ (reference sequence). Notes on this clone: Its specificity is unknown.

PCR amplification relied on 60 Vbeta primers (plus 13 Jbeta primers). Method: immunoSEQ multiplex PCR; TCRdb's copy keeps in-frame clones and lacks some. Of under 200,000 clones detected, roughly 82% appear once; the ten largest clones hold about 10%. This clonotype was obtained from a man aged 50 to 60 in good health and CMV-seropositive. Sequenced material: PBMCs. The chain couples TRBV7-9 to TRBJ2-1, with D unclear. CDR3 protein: CASSFLETEQFF. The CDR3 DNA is TGTGCCAGCAGCTTCTTAGAAACTGAGCAGTTCTTC. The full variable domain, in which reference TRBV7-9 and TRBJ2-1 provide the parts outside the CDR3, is DTGVSQNPRHKITKRGQNVTFRCDPISEHNRLYWYRQTLGQGPEFLTYFQNEAQLEKSRLLSDRFSAERPKGSFSTLEIQRTEQGDSAMYLCASSFLETEQFFGPGTRLTVL.